Shown below are 31 T cell receptor beta chains from a single sample sequenced in a study of T cell responses to AZD1222 COVID-19 vaccine. TCRdb keeps only in-frame clones here, not all; method: immunoSEQ multiplex PCR. The table shows 100,000 to 150,000 clones, with roughly 90% occurring only once. The source material was peripheral blood, sampled on day 0 of AZD1222 vaccination. These receptors came from an adult in good health.

The J gene is TRBJ2-2, the V gene TRBV10-3; no clear D gene. Trimming stripped 6 bases from V and 0 bases from J, with 11 bases between. Germline loops: CDR1 ENHRY, CDR2 SYGVKD. There are 15 residues in the CDR3. The CDR3 region is CAIRGLATNTGELFF. The CDR3 nucleotides are TGTGCCATCAGGGGGTTGGCTACGAACACCGGGGAGCTGTTTTTT.

The CDR3 here is CSARRQETQYF. In DNA form, the CDR3 reads TGCAGTGCTAGGAGGCAAGAGACCCAGTACTTC. This chain connects TRBV20-1 to TRBJ2-5, with D unclear. The V end lost 3 bases, the J end lost 2 bases, and 4 bases lay between the germline ends. Per germline, CDR1 DFQATT and CDR2 SNEGSKA (reference sequence). CDR3 size: 11 residues.

V usage is TRBV19 and J usage is TRBJ2-3; 12 nucleotides line up with TRBD2. This CDR3 comprises 14 residues. The junction had 5 bases not matched to a gene; V was cut back by 9 bases and J by 4 bases. From germline, CDR1 is LNHDA and CDR2 SQIVND (reference sequence). The CDR3 nucleotides are TGTGCCAGCCGACTAGCGGGGGACGCAGATACGCAGTATTTT. This translates into CASRLAGDADTQYF.

J is TRBJ2-3 and V is TRBV27; maybe TRBD2 (7 bases). Looked up from germline, CDR1 is MNHEY and CDR2 is SMNVEV (reference sequence). The CDR3 runs 15 residues. Trimming removed 3 bases at V and 8 bases at J, with 18 bases between. The CDR3 region is CASSFGGGLRGTQYF. DNA of the CDR3: TGTGCCAGCAGTTTTGGCGGGGGCCTCCGCGGTACGCAGTATTTT.

The chain recombines TRBV6-6 with TRBJ1-4; D gene ambiguous. Trimming shortened V by 8 bases and J by 6 bases, and 10 bases separated the two germline ends. CDR3 size: 12 residues. Germline V gene sequence: CDR1 MNHNY, CDR2 SVGAGI (reference sequence). The CDR3 bases are TGTGCCAGCCGAAAACAGTATGAAAAACTGTTTTTT. As protein: CASRKQYEKLFF.

The DNA of the CDR3 is TGTGCCAGTAAGGTGGCGGCGGTCTCCAATGAGCAGTTCTTC. It encodes CASKVAAVSNEQFF. This rearrangement joins TRBV19 to TRBJ2-1; D is unresolved. The V gene lost 7 bases and the J gene lost 6 bases, with 16 bases spanning the gap. The germline V gene has CDR1 LNHDA and CDR2 SQIVND (reference sequence). CDR3 length: 14 residues.

The chain couples TRBV3-1 (or the pseudogene TRBV3-2) to TRBJ1-1; no reliable D call. Germline CDR1 and CDR2: LGHDT and YNNKEL (reference sequence). This CDR3 contains 12 residues. V was cut by 3 bases and J by 8 bases, with 10 bases left in between. The CDR3 nucleotides read TGTGCCAGCAGCCAGGATGGGGAGGAAGCTTTCTTT. It specifies CASSQDGEEAFF.

CDR3 in amino acids: CSVAGTEDQPQHF. DNA for the CDR3: TGCAGCGTTGCCGGGACGGAGGATCAGCCCCAGCATTTT. This sequence joins TRBV29-1 and TRBJ1-5, with D perhaps matching TRBD1 (5 bases). Trimming removed 4 bases from V and 5 bases from J, with 12 bases in between. CDR1 is SQVTM, CDR2 ANQGSEA, per germline. The CDR3 spans 13 residues.

This chain joins TRBV7-2 and TRBJ1-6; tentatively, D is TRBD1 (6 bases). V was pared by 2 bases and J by 5 bases, with 10 bases between. The CDR3 runs 15 residues. In germline, CDR1 is SGHTA, CDR2 FQGNSA. The CDR3 protein is CASSLLGQDNSPLHF. The CDR3 bases are TGTGCCAGCAGCTTATTGGGACAAGATAATTCACCCCTCCACTTT.

V and J are TRBV5-6 and TRBJ2-1; possibly TRBD2 for D (6 bases). Germline CDR1 and CDR2: SGHDT and YYEEEE. This CDR3 region has 17 residues. V was shortened by 3 bases and J by 4 bases, with 20 bases between the two germline ends. CDR3 amino acids: CASSSSGAGGIYNEQFF. The CDR3 DNA follows: TGTGCCAGCAGCTCTTCCGGGGCCGGGGGTATTTACAATGAGCAGTTCTTC. Full variable domain (outside the CDR3, taken from reference TRBV5-6 and TRBJ2-1): DAGVTQSPTHLIKTRGQQVTLRCSPKSGHDTVSWYQQALGQGPQFIFQYYEEEERQRGNFPDRFSGHQFPNYSSELNVNALLLGDSALYLCASSSSGAGGIYNEQFFGPGTRLTVL.

The chain joins TRBV27 to TRBJ2-1; possibly TRBD2 for D (5 bases). CDR3 length equals 13 residues. The V gene's germline CDR1 is MNHEY and CDR2 SMNVEV (reference sequence). V lost 10 bases, J lost 4 bases, and 14 bases lay in between. The CDR3 is CATAGLLYNEQFF. Written as DNA, the CDR3 is TGTGCCACCGCTGGACTCCTTTACAATGAGCAGTTCTTC.

V and J are TRBV21-1 and TRBJ1-6; TRBD1, the D gene given by the table, was not confirmed from the DNA. TRBV21-1 is tagged as a pseudogene. The CDR3 sequence is 16 residues long. CDR3 amino acids: CASSNDSGTVNSPLHF. In DNA form, the CDR3 reads TGTGCCAGCAGCAACGATTCCGGGACAGTGAATTCACCCCTCCACTTT.

The V gene is TRBV6-5, the J gene TRBJ2-2, with no clear D. This CDR3 is 12 amino acids long. V was cut by 4 bases and J by 5 bases, with 5 bases left in between. Per germline, CDR1 MNHEY and CDR2 SVGAGI. This CDR3 reads CASSLETGELFF. CDR3 DNA sequence: TGTGCCAGCAGTTTGGAGACCGGGGAGCTGTTTTTT.

The sample holds one count of this clone. The rearrangement joins TRBV28 to TRBJ1-5; TRBD1 is a possible D gene (5 bases). CDR1 is MDHEN, CDR2 SYDVKM, per germline. V was trimmed by 4 bases and J by 2 bases, leaving 18 bases between them. The CDR3 is 17 residues long. The CDR3 sequence is CASSSSPHSGGNQPQHF. The CDR3 DNA reads as TGTGCCAGCAGTTCCTCTCCGCACTCGGGGGGCAATCAGCCCCAGCATTTT.

The rearrangement links TRBV5-1 to TRBJ2-3; the match to TRBD2 covers 8 bases. Trimming at V came to 1 base and at J to 6 bases, leaving 4 bases not matched to a gene. The CDR3 is made up of 14 amino acids. Germline V gene sequence: CDR1 SGHRS, CDR2 YFSETQ. The CDR3 loop is CASSLTGGPDTQYF. CDR3 sequence (DNA): TGCGCCAGCAGCTTGACGGGAGGGCCGGATACGCAGTATTTT. Together with reference TRBV5-1 and TRBJ2-3, the CDR3 gives the full variable domain: KAGVTQTPRYLIKTRGQQVTLSCSPISGHRSVSWYQQTPGQGLQFLFEYFSETQRNKGNFPGRFSGRQFSNSRSEMNVSTLELGDSALYLCASSLTGGPDTQYFGPGTRLTVL.

The chain links TRBV28 to TRBJ2-7, with TRBD1 matching over 9 bases. The CDR3 has 15 amino acids. Germline V gene data show CDR1 as MDHEN and CDR2 as SYDVKM. The trim removed 3 bases at V and 3 bases at J, leaving 6 bases unmatched. CDR3 region: CASSLPGDRDYEQYF. CDR3 bases: TGTGCCAGCAGTTTGCCTGGGGACAGGGACTACGAGCAGTACTTC.

V usage is TRBV2 and J usage is TRBJ2-7, with D uncertain. There are 13 residues in the CDR3. Trimming shortened V by 6 bases and J by 4 bases, and 13 bases separated the two germline ends. Germline V lookup: CDR1 SNHLY, CDR2 FYNNEI. The CDR3 nucleotides are TGTGCCAGCAGCCCCGGACGGATATACGAGCAGTACTTC. It translates to CASSPGRIYEQYF.

This rearrangement joins TRBV28 to TRBJ1-2; no firm D call. The V gene's germline CDR1 is MDHEN and CDR2 SYDVKM. Trimming cost V 0 bases and J 8 bases, with 7 bases left between them. The CDR3 runs to 12 residues. The CDR3 region is CASSLWSDGYTF. CDR3 in DNA: TGTGCCAGCAGTTTATGGTCCGACGGCTACACCTTC.

The V call is TRBV7-9, the J call TRBJ1-1; D gene ambiguous. This CDR3 contains 12 residues. From germline, CDR1 is SEHNR and CDR2 FQNEAQ (reference sequence). Trimming stripped 0 bases from V and 10 bases from J, with 9 bases between. The CDR3: CASSLAGVGAFF. Here the CDR3 DNA reads TGTGCCAGCAGCTTAGCAGGAGTGGGAGCTTTCTTT.

There are a few counts of this clone. J is TRBJ1-5 and V is TRBV28, with a possible D match to TRBD1 (6 bases). The V gene lost 2 bases and the J gene lost 7 bases, with 9 bases spanning the gap. The CDR3 runs to 13 residues. CDR1 MDHEN and CDR2 SYDVKM come from the germline V gene. The CDR3 DNA follows: TGTGCCAGCAGTTTAGGGGGCAGCCAGCCCCAGCATTTT. Translating gives CASSLGGSQPQHF.

This chain connects TRBV2 to TRBJ1-5; D not resolved. This CDR3 spans 11 amino acids. Germline V gene sequence: CDR1 SNHLY, CDR2 FYNNEI. Deletions cut 6 bases from V and 5 bases from J, with 5 bases between. Written as DNA, the CDR3 is TGTGCCAGCAGACGGGATCAGCCCCAGCATTTT. Translation: CASRRDQPQHF.

The chain combines TRBV28 with TRBJ1-5, with a tentative D call TRBD1 (6 bases). In germline, CDR1 is MDHEN, CDR2 SYDVKM. The CDR3 consists of 14 residues. Trimming removed 5 bases from V and 3 bases from J, with 11 bases in between. The CDR3 DNA follows: TGTGCCAGCAGTCCGCAGGGGTTCAATCAGCCCCAGCATTTT. It translates to CASSPQGFNQPQHF.

The chain joins TRBV20-1 to TRBJ2-1; D gene ambiguous. Germline CDR1 DFQATT, CDR2 SNEGSKA (reference sequence). Deletions cut 6 bases from V and 9 bases from J, with 12 bases between. This CDR3 has 11 amino acids. CDR3 nucleotides: TGCAGTGCCTCTCCGGGTGGTGAGCAGTTCTTC. Translation: CSASPGGEQFF.

The chain combines TRBV2 with TRBJ2-1; D possibly corresponds to TRBD1 (5 bases). This CDR3 has 12 amino acids. Trimming took off 6 bases at V and 10 bases at J, with 13 bases between the two ends. CDR1 and CDR2 from the germline V gene are SNHLY and FYNNEI. The CDR3 sequence: CASSPWGYEQFF. In nucleotides, the CDR3 is TGTGCCAGCAGCCCATGGGGCTACGAGCAGTTCTTC.

This chain connects TRBV7-9 to TRBJ2-7, with 9 bases matching TRBD1. J lost 4 bases, V lost 5 bases, and 12 bases had no gene match. The V gene's germline CDR1 is SEHNR and CDR2 FQNEAQ (reference sequence). This CDR3 is 16 amino acids long. DNA of the CDR3: TGTGCCAGCAGCCCCCCCCCGCAACAGGGGGCTTACGAGCAGTACTTC. Its translation is CASSPPPQQGAYEQYF.

The gene calls are TRBV5-1 and TRBJ2-3, with D perhaps TRBD1 (6 bases). The CDR3 is 15 residues long. Germline V gene lookup returns CDR1 SGHRS and CDR2 YFSETQ. V was pared by 1 base and J by 5 bases, with 14 bases between. CDR3 protein: CASSLSDSGKDTQYF. CDR3 nucleotides: TGCGCCAGCAGCTTGTCGGACAGTGGTAAAGATACGCAGTATTTT.

This rearrangement joins TRBV7-3 to TRBJ2-2; 10 bases line up with TRBD1. The CDR3 is made up of 15 amino acids. With 1 base clipped from V and 6 bases from J, the junction kept 2 bases outside the gene matches. Per germline, CDR1 SGHTA and CDR2 FQGTGA. This CDR3 is CASSLRGTGAGELFF. The CDR3 DNA reads TGTGCCAGCAGCTTAAGAGGGACAGGGGCCGGGGAGCTGTTTTTT.

This rearrangement joins TRBV6-4 to TRBJ1-1; D not resolved. The V gene's germline CDR1 is MRHNA and CDR2 SNTAGT. This CDR3 has 13 residues. Trimming took 5 bases from V and 4 from J, leaving 11 bases between them. DNA of the CDR3: TGTGCCAGCAGTAGGAGCTTCGGCACTGAAGCTTTCTTT. Translation gives CASSRSFGTEAFF.

CDR3 region: CASSPRDRGLELFF. The DNA for the CDR3 is TGTGCCAGCAGCCCCCGGGACCGAGGGCTGGAACTGTTTTTT. The rearrangement joins TRBV7-2 to TRBJ1-4, with D possibly being TRBD1 (5 bases). CDR3 size: 14 residues. V shed 5 bases and J shed 12 bases, with 19 bases lying between them. In germline, CDR1 is SGHTA, CDR2 FQGNSA.

The rearrangement links TRBV11-1 to TRBJ1-4; D possibly corresponds to TRBD1 (5 bases). Trimming removed 3 bases at V and 7 bases at J, with 12 bases between. Germline CDR1 is SGHAT and CDR2 is FQDESV (reference sequence). The CDR3 is 14 amino acids. CDR3 coding DNA: TGTGCCAGCAGCTTCGTCAGGGAGAGTGAAAAACTGTTTTTT. This sequence encodes CASSFVRESEKLFF.

The chain is built from TRBV2 and TRBJ2-1, with TRBD2 identical over 10 bases. Germline V CDR1 and CDR2: SNHLY, FYNNEI. This CDR3 has 15 amino acids. Trimming took 5 bases from V and 6 from J; bases not matched to a gene: 7. The CDR3 nucleotides read TGTGCCAGCAGTTTTACTAGCGGGACCCCCAATGAGCAGTTCTTC. It specifies CASSFTSGTPNEQFF. Based on the CDR3 plus reference TRBV2 and TRBJ2-1, the full variable domain is EPEVTQTPSHQVTQMGQEVILRCVPISNHLYFYWYRQILGQKVEFLVSFYNNEISEKSEIFDDQFSVERPDGSNFTLKIRSTKLEDSAMYFCASSFTSGTPNEQFFGPGTRLTVL.